This T cell receptor beta chain was sequenced in a study of blood T cells in healthy people across ages. Concerning this clonotype itself: One junction end does not reproduce the germline sequence, and a read error may be involved.

With a J-beta primer mix and a sample-barcoded 5' primer, a second PCR ran roughly 6 to 11 cycles. A 12-random-nucleotide template-switch adaptor tagged each cDNA molecule. TCRdb re-analysed the 5' RACE reads in MiXCR, keeping a single row per CDR3 protein. The sample lists hundreds of thousands of distinct CDR3 sequences, roughly 45% seen once, with 20% to 25% in the top ten. Every sample gave at least 5 micrograms of total RNA when it was extracted. CDR3 length equals 16 residues. CDR1 and CDR2 (germline): SGHDT, YYEEEE. This TCR was recovered from an older woman in good health. The V call is TRBV5-6, the J call TRBJ2-1; 8 bases map to TRBD2. What was sequenced was blood. The CDR3 loop reads CASSLAPAGGYNEQYF. The CDR3 DNA sequence: TGTGCCAGCAGCTTGGCCCCGGCGGGAGGTTACAATGAGCAGTACTTT.